The next 5 T cell receptor beta chains were all read from a single sample in a study of neurological immune-mediated disorders. TCRdb independently ran MiXCR on the 5' RACE reads; one entry per CDR3 protein. The table includes around 47,000 distinct CDR3 sequences, about 13% detected once. Sequencing input: PBMCs. The receptor source for this set is a female donor in good health.

This clonotype occurred many times. The gene calls are TRBV7-3 and TRBJ2-2; D unresolved. The germline CDR1 and CDR2 sequences are SGHTA and FQGTGA. The V end lost 1 base, the J end lost 3 bases, and 6 bases lay between the germline ends. This CDR3 comprises 14 residues. The CDR3 DNA reads TGTGCCAGCAGCTTAAATACAGACACCGGGGAGCTGTTTTTT. It encodes CASSLNTDTGELFF.

V usage is TRBV29-1 and J usage is TRBJ2-3, with D perhaps TRBD2 (5 bases). V gave up 0 bases and J gave up 4 bases, with 8 bases separating them. Germline CDR1 SQVTM, CDR2 ANQGSEA. The CDR3 extends over 13 amino acids. CDR3 loop: CSVEEGAADTQYF. Here the CDR3 DNA reads TGCAGCGTTGAAGAAGGAGCGGCAGATACGCAGTATTTT.

This clonotype has at least ten counts. The chain uses TRBV18 and TRBJ1-1; 10 nucleotides agree with TRBD1. V was clipped by 3 bases and J by 0 bases; unmatched bases: 16. CDR1 and CDR2 (germline): KGHSH, LQKENI. CDR3 size: 20 residues. The CDR3 is CASSPAGTGAWGLMNTEAFF. The CDR3 bases are TGTGCCAGCTCACCGGCCGGGACAGGGGCGTGGGGTCTCATGAACACTGAAGCTTTCTTT.

In this sample, this clonotype turned up many times. The rearrangement links TRBV10-1 to TRBJ2-1; the match to TRBD1 covers 7 bases. This CDR3 contains 15 residues. V lost 3 bases, J lost 9 bases, and 11 bases stayed unmatched. The germline CDR1 and CDR2 sequences are WNHNN and SYGVQD (reference sequence). CDR3 in DNA: TGCGCCAGCAGTGATAAGGGGGCGGACGGAGGTGAGCAGTTCTTC. It specifies CASSDKGADGGEQFF.

Ten or more counts support this clonotype. V is TRBV6-2 or TRBV6-3 and J is TRBJ2-3; possible D gene TRBD1, 5 bases. CDR1 MNHEY and CDR2 SVGEGT come from the germline V gene. The CDR3 is made up of 16 amino acids. Trimming cost V 2 bases and J 5 bases, with 17 bases left between them. CDR3 region: CASSYGAGPSVDTQYF. In DNA, the CDR3 is TGTGCCAGCAGTTACGGGGCAGGTCCTTCGGTAGATACGCAGTATTTT.